The 24 T cell receptor beta chains given below trace back to one sample, sequenced in a study of blood T cells in healthy people across ages. A sample-barcoded 5' primer and a J-beta primer mix were used in a second PCR of roughly 6 to 11 cycles. TCRdb re-analysed the 5' RACE reads in MiXCR, keeping a single row per CDR3 protein. There are about 1.1 million distinct CDR3 sequences in the sample; around two fifths occur only once, and about an eighth lies in the top ten. Sequences were obtained from blood. All receptors come from a man between 18 and 29 years old in good health.

J is TRBJ1-2 and V is TRBV21-1; TRBD1, as called in the table, went unchecked against the DNA. TRBV21-1 is annotated as a pseudogene. The CDR3 runs 14 residues. CDR3 amino acids: CASSMDREGYGYTF. The CDR3, as DNA: TGTGCCAGCAGCATGGACAGGGAAGGGTATGGCTACACCTTC.

This rearrangement joins TRBV5-1 to TRBJ2-1, with a weak D call TRBD2 (6 bases). Germline CDR1 SGHRS, CDR2 YFSETQ. Trimming left V 4 bases short and J 10 bases short, with 15 bases between. This CDR3 comprises 13 residues. The CDR3, as DNA: TGCGCCAGCAGCGTGGAGGGCTTAGTCGAGCAGTTCTTC. Encoded protein: CASSVEGLVEQFF.

The chain combines TRBV12-3 or TRBV12-4 with TRBJ1-2; D is uncertain. With 3 bases removed from V and 13 bases from J, the gap between germline ends came to 12 bases. The CDR3 extends over 11 amino acids. The CDR3 nucleotides read TGTGCCAGCAGTTTTAGGGCTCGCTGCACCTTC. It is translated as CASSFRARCTF.

This chain connects TRBV6-2 or TRBV6-3 to TRBJ2-1; 11 bases match TRBD2. The V and J ends lost 6 bases and 0 bases, in that order; junction bases with no gene match: 4. The CDR3 length is 16 residues. Per the germline V gene, CDR1 is MNHEY and CDR2 is SVGEGT. The CDR3: CASSSGLADSYNEQFF. The DNA of the CDR3 is TGTGCCAGCAGCTCGGGACTAGCGGACTCCTACAATGAGCAGTTCTTC.

The gene calls are TRBV2 and TRBJ2-3, with 9 bases fitting TRBD2. Per germline, CDR1 SNHLY and CDR2 FYNNEI. This CDR3 is 15 amino acids long. Trimming removed 6 bases from V and 2 bases from J; junction bases left unmatched: 6. The CDR3 region has the DNA TGTGCCAGCAGAAGGGAGCGGGGGGCCACAGATACGCAGTATTTT. Translation gives CASRRERGATDTQYF.

V gene TRBV13 combines with J gene TRBJ2-1, with TRBD1 matching over 9 bases. The V segment lost 5 bases and the J segment 8 bases; nucleotides outside the gene matches: 7. The CDR3 consists of 14 residues. Germline CDR1 is PRHDT and CDR2 is FYEKMQ (reference sequence). This CDR3 reads CASSPNRGHYEQFF. CDR3 sequence (DNA): TGTGCCAGCAGCCCGAACAGGGGGCATTATGAGCAGTTCTTC.

The rearrangement links TRBV6-5 to TRBJ2-7, with 9 bases fitting TRBD2. V lost 4 bases and J lost 7; bases outside the gene matches: 11. This CDR3 is built from 15 residues. Germline CDR1 MNHEY, CDR2 SVGAGI. In nucleotides, the CDR3 is TGTGCCAGCAGTTCCGGGACTAGCTACGGCAATGAGCAGTACTTC. Translating it yields CASSSGTSYGNEQYF.

The V gene is TRBV6-6, the J gene TRBJ2-1; 7 bases line up with TRBD1. There are 13 residues in the CDR3. Germline assignment: CDR1 MNHNY and CDR2 SVGAGI (reference sequence). The V gene end was trimmed by 8 bases and the J gene end by 2 bases; junction bases not matched to a gene: 3. This chain's CDR3 is CASQGQPYNEQFF. The CDR3 nucleotides are TGTGCCAGCCAGGGACAGCCCTACAATGAGCAGTTCTTC.

The rearrangement joins TRBV20-1 to TRBJ2-5; 9 bases align to TRBD2. There are 13 residues in the CDR3. Germline CDR1 is DFQATT and CDR2 is SNEGSKA (reference sequence). The chain's CDR3 is CSGGGAHKETQYF. In DNA, the CDR3 is TGCAGCGGCGGGGGGGCCCACAAAGAGACCCAGTACTTC.

This clonotype has just a few counts. The V gene is TRBV20-1, the J gene TRBJ1-4; tentative D call: TRBD1 (5 bases). Germline CDR1 reads DFQATT; CDR2 reads SNEGSKA (reference sequence). Trimming removed 3 bases from V and 4 bases from J, with 15 bases in between. The CDR3 totals 15 residues. CDR3 DNA sequence: TGCAGTGCTAGGAATCCCAGGGATAGTAATGAAAAACTGTTTTTT. This gives the protein CSARNPRDSNEKLFF.

To note about this clonotype: A read error may explain this, as a much larger clone is one base away. CDR3 sequence: CASSQGQYTEAFF. CDR3 bases: TGTGCCAGCAGCCAGGGACAGTACACTGAAGCTTTCTTT. The rearrangement uses TRBV3-1 and TRBJ1-1, with 7 positions matching TRBD1. Germline CDR1 is LGHDT and CDR2 is YNNKEL (reference sequence). CDR3 length: 13 residues. With 3 bases clipped from V and 3 bases from J, the junction kept 1 base outside the gene matches.

This clonotype came up a few times. The V gene is TRBV5-1, the J gene TRBJ1-5; D gene uncertain. V dropped 4 bases and J dropped 0 bases, with 14 bases sitting between them. The CDR3 runs to 16 residues. In germline, CDR1 is SGHRS, CDR2 YFSETQ. The CDR3 region has the DNA TGCGCCAGCAGCCCACTAGGGCAGTTTAGCAATCAGCCCCAGCATTTT. Encoded protein: CASSPLGQFSNQPQHF.

The sample holds a few counts of this clonotype. The J gene is TRBJ2-3, the V gene TRBV5-1; D not resolved. Germline CDR1 is SGHRS and CDR2 is YFSETQ. CDR3 length equals 15 residues. Between the trimmed V and J ends, which lost 4 bases and 2 bases, there was a span of 14 bases. CDR3 protein: CASSMWGSHTDTQYF. In DNA form, the CDR3 reads TGCGCCAGCAGCATGTGGGGATCCCACACAGATACGCAGTATTTT.

This clonotype was found a few times. An end of the junction differs from the germline gene, which may be a read error. The chain has TRBV7-7 and TRBJ2-5; D unclear. CDR1 and CDR2 from the germline V gene are SSHAT and FNYEAQ (reference sequence). This CDR3 is built from 15 residues. CDR3 nucleotides: TGTGCTAGCAGCTTAGGTACACCAAAGAACAATGAGCAGTACTTC. Its translation is CASSLGTPKNNEQYF.

This clonotype came up a few times. CDR3 nucleotide sequence: TGCAGTGCCCAGGACCAGGCACAGGGGTATGGTCTGGCCCAGTACTTC. Translation: CSAQDQAQGYGLAQYF. This rearrangement joins TRBV20-1 to TRBJ2-5; 7 positions agree with TRBD1. J was trimmed by 9 bases and V by 6 bases; bases with no gene match: 22. This CDR3 has 16 residues. Germline loops: CDR1 DFQATT, CDR2 SNEGSKA (reference sequence).

This clonotype was found a few times. This sequence joins TRBV29-1 and TRBJ2-3; tentatively, D is TRBD1 (5 bases). This CDR3 region has 14 residues. V was clipped by 5 bases and J by 0 bases, with 12 bases between them. The germline V gene encodes CDR1 SQVTM and CDR2 ANQGSEA. The CDR3 bases are TGCAGCGTTACAGGATTATTCAGCACAGATACGCAGTATTTT. This codes for CSVTGLFSTDTQYF.

The table lists this clonotype with a few counts. Here the CDR3 reads CASSPSEGSSYNEQFF. In DNA, the CDR3 is TGCGCCAGCAGCCCTTCGGAGGGGAGCTCCTACAATGAGCAGTTCTTC. This chain uses TRBV4-1 with TRBJ2-1, with a tentative D call TRBD2 (6 bases). Trimming removed 4 bases from V and 0 bases from J, with 13 bases in between. CDR1 is MGHRA and CDR2 is YSYEKL in the germline V gene. The CDR3 runs to 16 residues.

In this sample, this clonotype turned up a few times. The genes are TRBV20-1 and TRBJ2-2; D may be TRBD1 (6 bases). Per germline, CDR1 DFQATT and CDR2 SNEGSKA (reference sequence). The CDR3 contains 16 residues. V was shortened by 0 bases and J by 4 bases, with 15 bases between the two germline ends. The CDR3 DNA is TGCAGTGCTAGAGATAACGGCAGGGGCTTCACCGGGGAGCTGTTTTTT. It codes for CSARDNGRGFTGELFF.

Concerning this clonotype itself: A much larger clonotype is one base distant, so this may be a read error. The rearrangement joins TRBV27 to TRBJ2-1; maybe TRBD2 (5 bases). Germline V CDR1 and CDR2: MNHEY, SMNVEV (reference sequence). There are 17 residues in the CDR3. CDR3 DNA sequence: TGTGCCGGCAGTTCCCCGACCATGGGGAGCTCCTACAATGAGCAGTTCTTC. Residues: CAGSSPTMGSSYNEQFF.

The chain recombines TRBV7-2 with TRBJ2-5, with D hard to call. From germline, CDR1 is SGHTA and CDR2 FQGNSA. V was shortened by 3 bases and J by 3 bases, with 8 bases between the two germline ends. The CDR3 runs to 13 residues. The DNA for the CDR3 is TGTGCCAGCAGCTTCTTGCGGAAAGAGACCCAGTACTTC. The encoded protein is CASSFLRKETQYF. Complete variable domain (other parts from reference TRBV7-2 and TRBJ2-5): GAGVSQSPSNKVTEKGKDVELRCDPISGHTALYWYRQSLGQGLEFLIYFQGNSAPDKSGLPSDRFSAERTGGSVSTLTIQRTQQEDSAVYLCASSFLRKETQYFGPGTRLLVL.

The gene calls are TRBV7-9 and TRBJ1-2, with D hard to call. The CDR3 sequence is 12 residues long. From germline, CDR1 is SEHNR and CDR2 FQNEAQ (reference sequence). The V gene lost 9 bases and the J gene lost 5 bases, with 13 bases spanning the gap. The CDR3 DNA is TGTGCCAGGGAGGAACTAACTTATGGCTACACCTTC. Protein sequence: CAREELTYGYTF.

This clonotype was seen only a few times. The chain employs TRBV18 and TRBJ2-1; possibly TRBD2 for D (6 bases). Trimming removed 1 base at V and 7 bases at J, with 14 bases between. Germline CDR1 is KGHSH and CDR2 is LQKENI. The CDR3 spans 15 residues. CDR3 amino acids: CASSPLRGSENEQFF. The CDR3 DNA follows: TGTGCCAGCTCACCACTGCGGGGTAGTGAGAATGAGCAGTTCTTC. Variable domain in full (rest from reference TRBV18 and TRBJ2-1): NAGVMQNPRHLVRRRGQEARLRCSPMKGHSHVYWYRQLPEEGLKFMVYLQKENIIDESGMPKERFSAEFPKEGPSILRIQQVVRGDSAAYFCASSPLRGSENEQFFGPGTRLTVL.

The chain employs TRBV15 and TRBJ2-1; D is unresolved. V lost 0 bases and J 4 bases, leaving 10 bases between the germline ends. There are 15 residues in the CDR3. The germline CDR1 and CDR2 sequences are LNHNV and YYDKDF (reference sequence). Written as DNA, the CDR3 is TGTGCCACCAGCAGAGATCCGTTCTTATACAATGAGCAGTTCTTC. Translating it yields CATSRDPFLYNEQFF.

About this clonotype itself: A junction end diverges from the germline sequence, so it may reflect a read error. The V and J genes are TRBV7-8 and TRBJ1-5; perhaps TRBD1 as D (5 bases). The germline CDR1 and CDR2 sequences are SGHVS and FQNEAQ. This CDR3 contains 16 residues. The CDR3 region has the DNA TGTGCCAGCAGCCAACGCAGGGAGCTTAGCAAGCAGCCCCAGCATTTT. Its protein product is CASSQRRELSKQPQHF.